The sequence of this TCR beta chain was determined in a study of CD4 T cells in relation to SARS-CoV-2 and coronaviruses. CD4+ T cells from unexposed donors were obtained before the COVID-19 pandemic (2011-2018). After roughly 9 days of culture, CD4+ T cells were isolated. Cultures received half-medium IL-2 refreshes on days 3 and 7. The CDR3 spans 15 residues. V was shortened by 3 bases and J by 1 base, with 12 bases between the two germline ends. Germline V lookup: CDR1 SGHVS, CDR2 FQNEAQ. The repertoire was sequenced with immunoSEQ multiplex PCR; TCRdb's copy has only in-frame clones and lacks some. Of around 28,000 clones listed, 74% are singletons. Concerning this clone: Antigen unknown.

The sequence came from a human donor in good health. The sequenced sample was CD4+ T cells from PBMCs, cultured in vitro. The chain recombines TRBV7-8 with TRBJ1-1; D is ambiguous. This chain's CDR3 is CASSLREGSNTEAFF. The CDR3 bases are TGTGCCAGCAGCTTGAGGGAGGGCTCGAACACTGAAGCTTTCTTT. The full variable domain, rest sourced from reference TRBV7-8 and TRBJ1-1, is GAGVSQSPRYKVAKRGQDVALRCDPISGHVSLFWYQQALGQGPEFLTYFQNEAQLDKSGLPSDRFFAERPEGSVSTLKIQRTQQEDSAVYLCASSLREGSNTEAFFGQGTRLTVV.